One and the same sample provided the 25 T cell receptor beta chains below, sequenced in a study of T cell responses to AZD1222 COVID-19 vaccine. Measured with immunoSEQ multiplex PCR; TCRdb has only the in-frame clones, and not every one. The profile covers about 92,000 clones, with about 89% appearing a single time and 6% to 9% taken by the ten largest. Sequencing was performed on peripheral blood, taken on day 0 of AZD1222 vaccination. Receptors originate from an adult in good health.

A single count supports this clone. The V gene is TRBV6-5, the J gene TRBJ2-3; D gene ambiguous. CDR1 is MNHEY, CDR2 SVGAGI, per germline. V lost 8 bases, J lost 3 bases, and 12 bases lay in between. The CDR3 is made up of 13 amino acids. This CDR3 is CASPQPGTDTQYF. CDR3 DNA: TGTGCCAGCCCACAGCCTGGGACAGATACGCAGTATTTT.

The table lists this clone with a count of one. The chain joins TRBV6-5 to TRBJ2-7; D is tentatively TRBD1 or TRBD2 (5 bases each). The CDR3 is 14 residues long. Germline values: CDR1 MNHEY, CDR2 SVGAGI. V lost 7 bases and J lost 1, with 14 bases in between. The CDR3 nucleotides read TGTGCCAGCACCCAAACGGGACGGTCCTACGAGCAGTACTTC. This sequence encodes CASTQTGRSYEQYF.

The chain uses TRBV19 and TRBJ1-3, with TRBD1 matching over 9 bases. The V gene end was trimmed by 8 bases and the J gene end by 0 bases; junction bases not matched to a gene: 2. The CDR3 is 14 amino acids. Germline V gene sequence: CDR1 LNHDA, CDR2 SQIVND (reference sequence). The CDR3 here is CASWTGDSGNTIYF. The DNA of the CDR3 is TGTGCCAGTTGGACAGGGGACTCTGGAAACACCATATATTTT.

The chain employs TRBV28 and TRBJ2-4, with 7 bases fitting TRBD1. Germline-derived CDR1 and CDR2 are MDHEN and SYDVKM. The CDR3 loop spans 16 amino acids. Losses at the gene ends were 3 bases for V and 1 base for J; bases not matched to a gene: 6. CDR3 sequence reads: CASSLHTGAAKNIQYF. The CDR3 coding sequence is TGTGCCAGCAGTTTGCATACAGGGGCCGCCAAAAACATTCAGTACTTC.

As concerns this clone: Other nucleotide sequences from this sample produce the same CDR3. The chain is built from TRBV7-2 and TRBJ1-5; 8 positions match TRBD1. The CDR3 consists of 14 residues. Germline CDR1 and CDR2: SGHTA and FQGNSA. J gave up 5 bases and V 4 bases, and 4 bases lay outside the gene matches. The CDR3 spells CASSSQGGDQPQHF. As DNA, the CDR3 is TGTGCCAGCAGCTCACAGGGGGGGGATCAGCCCCAGCATTTT.

This clone came up once. The chain combines TRBV18 with TRBJ1-4; TRBD1 matches 7 bases. Germline V gene sequence: CDR1 KGHSH, CDR2 LQKENI. The CDR3 covers 15 residues. V trimming: 6 bases; J trimming: 4 bases; junction bases outside the gene matches: 8. The CDR3 is CASSRLRGDNEKLFF. CDR3 in DNA: TGTGCCAGCTCCCGTCTCAGGGGGGATAATGAAAAACTGTTTTTT.

DNA for the CDR3: TGTGCCAGCGGATTAAGTGGTTCGGGGCTAGAAGCTTTCTTT. This sequence encodes CASGLSGSGLEAFF. The chain employs TRBV7-2 and TRBJ1-1; a possible D gene is TRBD1 (5 bases). The germline V and J ends were trimmed by 8 bases and 8 bases, with 21 bases remaining between them. The CDR3 loop spans 14 amino acids. Germline V gives CDR1 SGHTA, CDR2 FQGNSA.

V is TRBV5-4 and J is TRBJ2-4, with 9 positions matching TRBD2. V dropped 2 bases and J dropped 5; count of bases not matched to a gene: 8. The CDR3 extends over 16 amino acids. CDR1 and CDR2 (germline): SGHNT, YYREEE (reference sequence). CDR3 nucleotides: TGTGCCAGCAGCTTAGAACTAGCGGGTGGAGAAAACATTCAGTACTTC. The encoded protein is CASSLELAGGENIQYF.

The V gene is TRBV12-3 or TRBV12-4, the J gene TRBJ1-4, with D perhaps matching TRBD1 (5 bases). The CDR3 runs to 13 residues. V dropped 3 bases and J dropped 6 bases, with 8 bases sitting between them. The CDR3 here is CASSFEGDEKLFF. In DNA, the CDR3 is TGTGCCAGCAGTTTTGAAGGGGATGAAAAACTGTTTTTT.

The V gene is TRBV18, the J gene TRBJ2-6; D ambiguous. The germline CDR1 and CDR2 sequences are KGHSH and LQKENI. This CDR3 spans 16 amino acids. The V end lost 3 bases, the J end lost 0 bases, and 9 bases lay between the germline ends. CDR3: CASSPQLSSGANVLTF. CDR3 sequence (DNA): TGTGCCAGCTCACCCCAACTGTCCTCTGGGGCCAACGTCCTGACTTTC.

The chain is built from TRBV10-1 and TRBJ2-3; TRBD1 aligns across 8 bases. Germline V gene lookup returns CDR1 WNHNN and CDR2 SYGVQD (reference sequence). V gave up 3 bases and J gave up 6 bases; unmatched junction bases: 8. This CDR3 is 15 amino acids long. CDR3 coding DNA: TGCGCCAGCAGTGACCCTGCAGGGGGCATGGATACGCAGTATTTT. Translation gives CASSDPAGGMDTQYF.

J is TRBJ1-2 and V is TRBV3-1 (or the pseudogene TRBV3-2); maybe TRBD1 (5 bases). The CDR3 consists of 15 residues. The germline gives CDR1 LGHDT, CDR2 YNNKEL (reference sequence). The ends were cut back, 1 base at V and 7 bases at J, with 16 bases in the middle. CDR3 in amino acids: CASSQASRAGGGYTF. Written as DNA, the CDR3 is TGTGCCAGCAGCCAAGCGAGCAGAGCTGGGGGTGGCTACACCTTC.

This chain uses TRBV11-2 with TRBJ1-6, with 8 positions matching TRBD1. After removal of 5 bases from V and 1 base from J, the junction contained 4 bases not matched to a gene. CDR3 length equals 16 residues. From germline, CDR1 is SGHAT and CDR2 FQNNGV. This chain's CDR3 is CASSGDRTSYNSPLHF. CDR3 DNA: TGTGCCAGCAGCGGGGACAGGACTTCCTATAATTCACCCCTCCACTTT.

This chain links TRBV6-1 with TRBJ2-7; D remains ambiguous. The CDR3 sequence is 13 residues long. V lost 0 bases to trimming and J lost 5 bases, with 8 bases between them. CDR1 is MNHNS, CDR2 SASEGT, per germline. The CDR3 reads CASSEASFDEQYF. The CDR3 DNA follows: TGTGCCAGCAGTGAAGCTAGCTTCGACGAGCAGTACTTC.

The chain has TRBV3-1 (or the pseudogene TRBV3-2) and TRBJ2-2; 7 positions match TRBD1. The V segment lost 4 bases and the J segment 4 bases; nucleotides outside the gene matches: 3. CDR3 length: 14 amino acids. CDR1 and CDR2 from the germline V gene are LGHDT and YNNKEL (reference sequence). CDR3 amino acids: CASSRQGTTGELFF. The CDR3 DNA reads TGTGCCAGCAGCCGACAGGGTACCACCGGGGAGCTGTTTTTT.

The chain recombines TRBV7-9 with TRBJ1-2; TRBD1 agrees at 8 bases. With V trimmed by 4 bases and J by 2 bases, 3 bases remained unmatched. The CDR3 extends over 14 amino acids. Germline loops: CDR1 SEHNR, CDR2 FQNEAQ (reference sequence). CDR3 residues: CASSSTGVNYGYTF. The CDR3 DNA is TGTGCCAGCAGCTCGACAGGGGTAAACTATGGCTACACCTTC.

This rearrangement joins TRBV4-1 to TRBJ2-5; TRBD2 matches at 11 bases. The V segment lost 0 bases and the J segment 4 bases; nucleotides outside the gene matches: 22. CDR3 length: 22 residues. The germline CDR1 and CDR2 sequences are MGHRA and YSYEKL. The CDR3 sequence: CASSQDPRVLAGGTFGGETQYF. CDR3 in DNA: TGCGCCAGCAGCCAAGATCCTCGAGTGCTAGCGGGGGGTACCTTTGGGGGAGAGACCCAGTACTTC.

This chain connects TRBV23-1 to TRBJ1-1; no firm D call. Being an ORF, TRBV23-1 has a function that is uncertain. The CDR3 spans 15 residues. Deletions cut 4 bases from V and 4 bases from J, with 16 bases between. CDR3 bases: TGCGCCAGCAGTCGAGGAGGGAGTAGAGGCACTGAAGCTTTCTTT. Protein sequence: CASSRGGSRGTEAFF.

The chain employs TRBV6-1 and TRBJ1-1; 7 bases fit TRBD1. V shed 7 bases, J shed 8 bases, and the junction held 10 bases outside the gene matches. The germline CDR1 and CDR2 sequences are MNHNS and SASEGT. The CDR3 spans 13 residues. The CDR3 DNA sequence: TGTGCCAGCATTATTAACAGGGGATCAGAAGCTTTCTTT. It is translated as CASIINRGSEAFF.

This chain links TRBV9 with TRBJ2-3; TRBD2 aligns across 12 bases. Per germline, CDR1 SGDLS and CDR2 YYNGEE. CDR3 size: 16 residues. Trimming at V came to 4 bases and at J to 3 bases, leaving 6 bases not matched to a gene. The CDR3 nucleotides are TGTGCCAGCAGCTTAGGACTAGCGGGATGGACAGATACGCAGTATTTT. Its translation is CASSLGLAGWTDTQYF.

The chain links TRBV4-1 to TRBJ1-1, with TRBD1 matching over 7 bases. The germline gives CDR1 MGHRA, CDR2 YSYEKL. The CDR3 covers 14 residues. J was trimmed by 10 bases and V by 0 bases; bases with no gene match: 8. This chain's CDR3 is CASSQEMRTGLAFF. Here the CDR3 DNA reads TGCGCCAGCAGCCAAGAGATGAGGACAGGTTTAGCTTTCTTT.

The count of this clone is one. The chain combines TRBV9 with TRBJ2-5, with TRBD2 matching over 14 bases. CDR1 is SGDLS, CDR2 YYNGEE, per germline. CDR3 length: 16 amino acids. J gave up 5 bases and V 4 bases, and 7 bases lay outside the gene matches. The CDR3 DNA follows: TGTGCCAGCAGCAGGACTAGCGGGGGGCCATGGGAGACCCAGTACTTC. Translated: CASSRTSGGPWETQYF.

The V and J genes are TRBV5-1 and TRBJ2-2; D is perhaps TRBD1 (5 bases). The CDR3 has 15 amino acids. Between the trimmed V and J ends, which lost 5 bases and 0 bases, there was a span of 11 bases. CDR1 is SGHRS, CDR2 YFSETQ, per germline. Written as DNA, the CDR3 is TGCGCCAGCAGATACGACAGAGCGAACACCGGGGAGCTGTTTTTT. Translated, it gives CASRYDRANTGELFF. Filled out from reference TRBV5-1 and TRBJ2-2, the complete variable domain reads KAGVTQTPRYLIKTRGQQVTLSCSPISGHRSVSWYQQTPGQGLQFLFEYFSETQRNKGNFPGRFSGRQFSNSRSEMNVSTLELGDSALYLCASRYDRANTGELFFGEGSRLTVL.

The CDR3 coding sequence is TGTGCCAGAAGCTTTCCGGGACTAGCGAGCTACGAGCAGTACTTC. Encoded protein: CARSFPGLASYEQYF. The rearrangement joins TRBV5-3 to TRBJ2-7, with 10 bases fitting TRBD2. TRBV5-3 counts as an open reading frame of uncertain function. This CDR3 is 15 amino acids long. V was clipped by 2 bases and J by 3 bases; unmatched bases: 5.

V usage is TRBV15 and J usage is TRBJ2-7; the D is unclear. Germline CDR1 LNHNV, CDR2 YYDKDF (reference sequence). The V gene lost 5 bases and the J gene lost 2 bases, with 16 bases spanning the gap. The CDR3 is made up of 15 amino acids. The CDR3 sequence: CATSLRTDSAYEQYF. The CDR3 region has the DNA TGTGCCACCAGCTTACGTACCGACTCAGCCTACGAGCAGTACTTC.